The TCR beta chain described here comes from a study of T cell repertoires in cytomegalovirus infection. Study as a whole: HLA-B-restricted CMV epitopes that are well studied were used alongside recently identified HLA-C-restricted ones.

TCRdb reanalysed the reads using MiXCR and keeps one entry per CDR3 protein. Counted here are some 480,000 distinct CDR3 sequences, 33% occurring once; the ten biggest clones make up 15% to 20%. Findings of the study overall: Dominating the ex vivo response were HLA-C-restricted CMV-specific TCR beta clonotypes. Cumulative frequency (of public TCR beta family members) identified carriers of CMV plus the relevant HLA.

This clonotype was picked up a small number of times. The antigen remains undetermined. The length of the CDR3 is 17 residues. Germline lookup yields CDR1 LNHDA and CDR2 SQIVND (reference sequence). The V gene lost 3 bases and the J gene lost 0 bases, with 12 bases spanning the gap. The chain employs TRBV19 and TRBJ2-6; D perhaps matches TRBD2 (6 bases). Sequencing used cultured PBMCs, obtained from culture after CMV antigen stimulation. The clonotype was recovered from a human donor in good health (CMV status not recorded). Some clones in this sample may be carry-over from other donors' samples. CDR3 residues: CASSITGLRSGANVLTF. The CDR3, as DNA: TGTGCCAGTAGTATTACAGGACTACGCTCTGGGGCCAACGTCCTGACTTTC.